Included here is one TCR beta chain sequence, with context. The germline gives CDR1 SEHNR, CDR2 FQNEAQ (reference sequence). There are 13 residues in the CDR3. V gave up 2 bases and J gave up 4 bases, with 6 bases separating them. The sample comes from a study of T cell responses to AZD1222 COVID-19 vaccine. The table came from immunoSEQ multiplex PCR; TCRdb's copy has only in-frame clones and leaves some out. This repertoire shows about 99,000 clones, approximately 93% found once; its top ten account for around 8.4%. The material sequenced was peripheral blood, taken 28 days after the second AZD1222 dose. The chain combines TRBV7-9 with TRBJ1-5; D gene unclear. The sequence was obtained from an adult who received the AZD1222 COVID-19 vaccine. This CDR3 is CASSLRVNQPQHF. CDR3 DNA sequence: TGTGCCAGCAGCTTAAGAGTAAATCAGCCCCAGCATTTT. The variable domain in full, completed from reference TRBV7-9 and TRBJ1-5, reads DTGVSQNPRHKITKRGQNVTFRCDPISEHNRLYWYRQTLGQGPEFLTYFQNEAQLEKSRLLSDRFSAERPKGSFSTLEIQRTEQGDSAMYLCASSLRVNQPQHFGDGTRLSIL.